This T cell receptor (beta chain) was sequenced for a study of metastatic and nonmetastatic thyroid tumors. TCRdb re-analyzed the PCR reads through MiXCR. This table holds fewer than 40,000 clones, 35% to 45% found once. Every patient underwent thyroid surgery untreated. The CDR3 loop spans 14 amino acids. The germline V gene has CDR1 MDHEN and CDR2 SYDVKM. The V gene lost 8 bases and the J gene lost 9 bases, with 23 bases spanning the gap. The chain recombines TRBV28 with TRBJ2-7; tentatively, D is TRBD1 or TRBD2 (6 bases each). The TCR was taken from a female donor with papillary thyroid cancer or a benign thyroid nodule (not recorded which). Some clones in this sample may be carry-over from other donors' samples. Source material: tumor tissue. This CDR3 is CASREEGDVWVQYF. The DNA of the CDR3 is TGTGCCAGCCGCGAGGAGGGGGATGTTTGGGTGCAGTACTTC.